This TCR beta chain was recovered during a study of neurological immune-mediated disorders. Time point described: longitudinal time-point 3. This clonotype was seen repeatedly, ten times or more. The CDR3 extends over 12 amino acids. Trimming removed 3 bases at V and 7 bases at J, with 7 bases between. Germline lookup yields CDR1 KGHSH and CDR2 LQKENI. TCRdb reanalysed the 5' RACE reads using MiXCR and keeps one entry per CDR3 protein. The sample carries 84,000 or so distinct CDR3 sequences, around 4.5% recorded once. Sequencing input: PBMCs. The rearrangement joins TRBV18 to TRBJ2-1; D is possibly TRBD1 (6 bases). This receptor was taken from a woman aged 60-75 years with multiple sclerosis. The DNA for the CDR3 is TGTGCCAGCTCACCGCAGGGGAATGAGCAGTTCTTC. Amino acid sequence: CASSPQGNEQFF.